The T cell receptor (beta chain) described here comes from a study of beta chain features in type 1 diabetes listed by TCRdb under 2018. Background on the whole study: No differences in mean age, gender distribution, total cell number or subset yield were found between patients and healthy donors. Regulatory and stem cell-like memory subsets were obtained from only 8 patients and about 8 healthy donors, while naive and central memory subsets were obtained from all 30 or so donors. A total of roughly 100 million sorted cells were examined across all samples, and the number of cells per subset was strongly correlated with RNA yield. The study compared the TCRB repertoires of sorted circulating CD4+ T cell subsets in recently diagnosed type 1 diabetes patients with those in matched healthy donors. What the authors observed across the whole study: Naive, central memory and regulatory TCRB repertoires appeared to be more alike among patients than among healthy donors. A moderate but significant shortening of TCRB CDR3 length was observed in type 1 diabetes patients in all four CD4+ subsets. Because the HLA sub-analyses included only small numbers of individuals, any influence of HLA type on TCRB rearrangement was left unresolved. PCR may preferentially amplify shorter templates, but because patient and control samples were amplified and corrected together, any resulting skew would affect both groups equally. Because cDNA was sequenced instead of genomic DNA, activated cells with high expression could be over-represented, although the groups did not differ in activation or CD3 levels. Patients with type 1 diabetes made fewer insertions and deleted more nucleotides at VDJ recombination sites, implying thymic rearrangement abnormalities.

Each donor gave one peripheral blood draw, about 100 mL on average, collected into heparinised tubes. A BD FACSAria II was used to sort naive, central memory, regulatory and stem cell-like memory CD4+ T cells with a panel that included CD45RO, CCR7, CD25, CD127, CD95 and CD27. All sorted populations exceeded 95% purity. Right away, PBMCs were isolated by Lymphoprep density gradient centrifugation and were stained directly, with no culture step. So that batch effects would be minimized, each experiment stained and sorted samples in pairs, pairing one healthy donor with one patient. From the cysteine up to the phenylalanine, the CDR3 has a length of 11 residues. Solely the CDR3 DNA is kept, with 33 bases framed from the first base. The germline V gene gives CDR1 as SGHDT and CDR2 as YYEEEE. The junction carries 8 bases between V and J, which are trimmed by 4 bases and 9 bases respectively. To note about this clone: Its antigen is unknown. Base-call qualities are not available, and no considerably larger clone is one nucleotide away.

The High Capacity cDNA Reverse Transcription Kit was used to reverse transcribe all of the isolated RNA, meaning that expressed TCRB transcripts were what got sequenced. Naive, central memory and regulatory T cell samples underwent deep immunoSEQ sequencing, averaging around 4 million total reads per sample. Sorted cells were lysed in RLT buffer, and RNA was extracted using DNase-treated RNeasy Micro or Mini kits according to cell number. Each cell subset was processed separately to prevent cross-contamination, with patient and healthy donor samples processed together. The immunoSEQ multiplex PCR was used to amplify TCRB sequences from cDNA, generating 87-bp fragments that spanned the CDR3 region. Sequencing of the amplicons was performed on the Illumina HiSeq platform. The study's processing was this. Synthetic template baselines were used to correct PCR bias computationally, reads within Hamming distance 2 were collapsed together, and singletons that could not be merged were discarded. Reads were aligned against IMGT to assign V, D and J genes, CDR3 length and insertions or deletions at six rearrangement sites. Within each subset, clonotype counts were normalized to the number of sorted cells before true diversity and Gini coefficients were calculated with the tcR R package. The overlap coefficient, calculated on TCRB nucleotide sequences, was used to quantify repertoire sharing. As a proxy for the pre-selection repertoire, out-of-frame TCRB sequences from naive cells were analyzed. TCRdb holds this immuneACCESS table with in-frame rearrangements only. Some clones are missing; in checked studies, unresolved V genes explain under half, and the rest has no known cause. Clonal size and the V and J genes are those of that table, whereas D and trimming came from the DNA. A total of more than 200,000 clones appear in this sample, approximately 16% of them only once. The ten largest clones represent 0.08% to 0.095% of the sample.

This TCR was recovered from a man aged 25 to 40 with type 1 diabetes. The V gene is TRBV5-6 and the J gene is TRBJ2-1; the D gene is not confidently resolved. Sequenced: naive CD4+ T cells from blood. The cell subset or site label, as the study defines it: true naive CD4+ T cells. The DNA sequence reads TGTGCCAGCAGCCAATTCGGTGAGCAGTTCTTC. Translated, this is CASSQFGEQFF.